This TCR beta chain is drawn from a study of blood T cell repertoires in COVID-19. The overall study: From the United States, Italy and Spain came samples of acute and convalescent COVID-19. T cells, B-cell-depleted T cells, or PBMCs provided the cDNA or gDNA that served as material.

CDR1 is SGHDT and CDR2 is YYEEEE in the germline V gene. The CDR3 sequence is 14 residues long. Trimming stripped 2 bases from V and 4 bases from J, with 11 bases between. Original handling: Reference gene primer amplification gave estimated nucleated cell counts. Assay used: immunoSEQ multiplex PCR; TCRdb lists only in-frame clones, some missing. That table furnishes V, J and clone size, whereas the DNA furnished D and trimming. The data contain about 250,000 clones, around 86% of them singletons. The sequenced sample consisted of peripheral blood. The V and J genes are TRBV5-6 and TRBJ2-3, with a tentative D call TRBD2 (5 bases). This clonotype originated in a woman aged 60-70 years who had recovered from COVID-19. Here the CDR3 reads CASSFGVRSDTQYF. Written as DNA, the CDR3 is TGTGCCAGCAGCTTCGGGGTCCGGTCAGATACGCAGTATTTT. The complete variable domain, with remaining parts taken from reference TRBV5-6 and TRBJ2-3, reads DAGVTQSPTHLIKTRGQQVTLRCSPKSGHDTVSWYQQALGQGPQFIFQYYEEEERQRGNFPDRFSGHQFPNYSSELNVNALLLGDSALYLCASSFGVRSDTQYFGPGTRLTVL.